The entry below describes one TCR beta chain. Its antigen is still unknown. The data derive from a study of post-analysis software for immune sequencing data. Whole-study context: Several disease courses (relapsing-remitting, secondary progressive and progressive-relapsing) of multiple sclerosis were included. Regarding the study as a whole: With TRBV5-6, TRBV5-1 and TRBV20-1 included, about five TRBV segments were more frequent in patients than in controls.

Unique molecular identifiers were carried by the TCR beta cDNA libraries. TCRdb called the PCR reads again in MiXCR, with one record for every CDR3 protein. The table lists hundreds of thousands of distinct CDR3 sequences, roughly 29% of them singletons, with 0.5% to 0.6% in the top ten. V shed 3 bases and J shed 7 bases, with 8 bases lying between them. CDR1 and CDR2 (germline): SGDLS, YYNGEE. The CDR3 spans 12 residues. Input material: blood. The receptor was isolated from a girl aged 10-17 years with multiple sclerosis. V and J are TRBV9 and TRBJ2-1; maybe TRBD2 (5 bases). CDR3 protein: CASSAGVNEQFF. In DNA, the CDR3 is TGTGCCAGCAGCGCCGGGGTGAATGAGCAGTTCTTC.